The next 2 T cell receptor beta chains were all read from a single sample in a study of blood T cell repertoires in COVID-19. Measured with immunoSEQ multiplex PCR; TCRdb has only the in-frame clones, and not every one. The table has fewer than 90,000 clones, around 89% seen once; the top ten hold over 0.35%. Sequencing was performed on peripheral blood. The origin of the receptors is a man aged 55-75 years with acute or convalescent COVID-19.

The rearrangement joins TRBV7-3 to TRBJ2-1, with D perhaps matching TRBD2 (6 bases). The germline V gene has CDR1 SGHTA and CDR2 FQGTGA. The V gene lost 5 bases and the J gene lost 7 bases, with 9 bases spanning the gap. CDR3 size: 12 residues. CDR3: CASSLRGNEQFF. As DNA, the CDR3 is TGTGCCAGCAGCCTCCGGGGGAATGAGCAGTTCTTC.

This rearrangement joins TRBV6-4 to TRBJ1-2, with TRBD1 matching 9 bases. Germline CDR1 and CDR2: MRHNA and SNTAGT. Trimming removed 4 bases from V and 0 bases from J; junction bases left unmatched: 3. The CDR3 runs to 15 residues. CDR3 protein: CASSAGQGTNYGYTF. In nucleotides, the CDR3 is TGTGCCAGCAGTGCTGGACAGGGGACTAACTATGGCTACACCTTC.